This TCR beta chain was recovered during a study of T cells in localized non-small cell lung cancer. Findings of the study overall: The appearance of a median approximately 57 of the top 100 tumor clones was seen in adjacent lung. Uninvolved adjacent lung had the highest recorded T cell clonality, with tumor below it. Higher blood T cell density tracked longer overall survival. Heterogeneity cannot be ruled out, as sequencing used one tumor region only.

In the case of this clone: Its specificity is not known.

Clones were read by immunoSEQ multiplex PCR, and TCRdb kept only the in-frame ones, dropping some. The table records approximately 31,000 clones, approximately 84% of them present only once. Deletions cut 0 bases from V and 6 bases from J, with 3 bases between. Per the germline V gene, CDR1 is SGHKS and CDR2 is YYEKEE (reference sequence). The CDR3 contains 11 residues. The gene calls are TRBV5-5 and TRBJ1-1, with D unresolved. The starting material was peripheral blood, obtained before any cancer treatment. The source of this sequence is a male donor at least 60 years old with stage III lung adenocarcinoma. This chain's CDR3 is CASSLGPEAFF. DNA for the CDR3: TGTGCCAGCAGCTTGGGGCCTGAAGCTTTCTTT.